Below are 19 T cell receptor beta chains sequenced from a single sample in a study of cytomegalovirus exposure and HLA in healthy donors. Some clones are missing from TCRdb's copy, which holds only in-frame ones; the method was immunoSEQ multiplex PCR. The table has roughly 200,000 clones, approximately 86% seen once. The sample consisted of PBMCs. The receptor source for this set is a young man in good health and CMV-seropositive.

The CDR3 protein is CASSDPPGELFF. As DNA, the CDR3 is TGCGCCAGCAGCGACCCACCCGGGGAGCTGTTTTTT. The chain couples TRBV5-1 to TRBJ2-2; D gene unclear. Deletions cut 4 bases from V and 6 bases from J, with 7 bases between. Germline CDR1 SGHRS, CDR2 YFSETQ. The CDR3 runs 12 residues.

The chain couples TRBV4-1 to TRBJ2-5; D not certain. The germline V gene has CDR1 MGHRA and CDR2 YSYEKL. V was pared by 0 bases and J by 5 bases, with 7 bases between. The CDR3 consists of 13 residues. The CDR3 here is CASSQEGRETQYF. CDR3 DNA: TGCGCCAGCAGCCAAGAAGGTCGGGAGACCCAGTACTTC.

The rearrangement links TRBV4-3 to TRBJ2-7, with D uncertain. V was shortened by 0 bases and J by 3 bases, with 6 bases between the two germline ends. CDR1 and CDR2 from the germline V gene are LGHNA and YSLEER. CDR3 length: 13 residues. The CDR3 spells CASSQERFYEQYF. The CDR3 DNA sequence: TGCGCCAGCAGCCAAGAACGTTTCTACGAGCAGTACTTC.

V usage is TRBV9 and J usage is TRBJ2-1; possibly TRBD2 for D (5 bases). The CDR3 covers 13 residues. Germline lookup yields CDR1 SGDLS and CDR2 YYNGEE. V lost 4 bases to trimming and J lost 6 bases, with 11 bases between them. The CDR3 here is CASSFLGGNEQFF. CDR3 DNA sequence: TGTGCCAGCAGCTTCCTAGGAGGCAATGAGCAGTTCTTC.

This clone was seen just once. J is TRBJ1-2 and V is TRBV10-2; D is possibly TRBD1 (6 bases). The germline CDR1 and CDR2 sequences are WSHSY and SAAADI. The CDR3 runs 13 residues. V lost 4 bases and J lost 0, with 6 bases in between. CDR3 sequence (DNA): TGCGCCAGCAGTGGGACAGCTAACTATGGCTACACCTTC. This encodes CASSGTANYGYTF.

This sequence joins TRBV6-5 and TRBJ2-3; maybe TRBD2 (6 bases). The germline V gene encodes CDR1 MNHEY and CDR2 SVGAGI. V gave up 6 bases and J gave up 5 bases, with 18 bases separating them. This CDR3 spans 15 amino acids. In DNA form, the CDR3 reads TGTGCCAGCAGCCCCGACCCCGACGGGGGAGATACGCAGTATTTT. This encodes CASSPDPDGGDTQYF.

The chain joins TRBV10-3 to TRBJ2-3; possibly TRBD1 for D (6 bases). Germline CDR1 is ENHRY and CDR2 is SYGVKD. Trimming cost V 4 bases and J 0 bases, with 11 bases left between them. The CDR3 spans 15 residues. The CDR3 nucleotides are TGTGCCATCAGTGCAGTAGGGGGTAGCACAGATACGCAGTATTTT. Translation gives CAISAVGGSTDTQYF.

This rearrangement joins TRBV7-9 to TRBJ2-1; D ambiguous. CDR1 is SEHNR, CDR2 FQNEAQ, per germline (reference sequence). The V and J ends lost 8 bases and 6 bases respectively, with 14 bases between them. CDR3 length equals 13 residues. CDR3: CASGPRAVNEQFF. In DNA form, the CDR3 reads TGTGCCAGCGGCCCCAGAGCTGTCAATGAGCAGTTCTTC.

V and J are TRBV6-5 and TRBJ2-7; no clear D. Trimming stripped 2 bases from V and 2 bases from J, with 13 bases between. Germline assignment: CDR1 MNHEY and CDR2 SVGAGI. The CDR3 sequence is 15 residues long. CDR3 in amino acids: CASSYAAQAAYEQYF. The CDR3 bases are TGTGCCAGCAGTTACGCGGCGCAGGCTGCCTACGAGCAGTACTTC.

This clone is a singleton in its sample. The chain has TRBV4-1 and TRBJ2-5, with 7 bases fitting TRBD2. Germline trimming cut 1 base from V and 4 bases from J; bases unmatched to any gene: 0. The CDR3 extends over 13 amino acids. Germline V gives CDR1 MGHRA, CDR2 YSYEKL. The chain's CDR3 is CASSQGLAETQYF. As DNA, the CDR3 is TGCGCCAGCAGCCAAGGACTAGCAGAGACCCAGTACTTC.

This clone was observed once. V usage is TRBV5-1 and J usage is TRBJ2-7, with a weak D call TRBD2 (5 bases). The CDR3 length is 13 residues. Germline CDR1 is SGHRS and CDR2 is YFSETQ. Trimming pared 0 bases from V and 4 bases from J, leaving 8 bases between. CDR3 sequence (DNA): TGCGCCAGCAGCTTGGGCCCGGGGTACGAGCAGTACTTC. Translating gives CASSLGPGYEQYF.

In DNA, the CDR3 is TGTGCCAGCTCACCATACATCGGAGGAAAGGAGCAGTACTTC. This translates into CASSPYIGGKEQYF. The chain joins TRBV18 to TRBJ2-7, with D tentatively TRBD2 (5 bases). Germline CDR1 is KGHSH and CDR2 is LQKENI. The CDR3 sequence is 14 residues long. Trimming left V 2 bases short and J 7 bases short, with 15 bases between.

The CDR3 nucleotides are TGTGCCAGCAGTTACTATACCGGGACTGACTACGAGCAGTACTTC. As protein: CASSYYTGTDYEQYF. V is TRBV6-5 and J is TRBJ2-7, with D perhaps matching TRBD2 (6 bases). The V gene lost 1 base and the J gene lost 3 bases, with 13 bases spanning the gap. There are 15 residues in the CDR3. Germline V gene data show CDR1 as MNHEY and CDR2 as SVGAGI.

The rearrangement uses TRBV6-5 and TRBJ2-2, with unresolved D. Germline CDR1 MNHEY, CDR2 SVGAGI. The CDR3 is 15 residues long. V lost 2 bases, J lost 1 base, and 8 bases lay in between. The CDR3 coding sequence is TGTGCCAGCAGTTACCTCCCCGAGAACACCGGGGAGCTGTTTTTT. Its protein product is CASSYLPENTGELFF.

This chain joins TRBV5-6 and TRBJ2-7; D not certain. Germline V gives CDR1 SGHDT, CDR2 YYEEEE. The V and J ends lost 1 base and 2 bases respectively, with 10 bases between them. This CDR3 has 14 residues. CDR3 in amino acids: CASSLFGEAYEQYF. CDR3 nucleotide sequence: TGTGCCAGCAGCTTGTTTGGGGAAGCCTACGAGCAGTACTTC.

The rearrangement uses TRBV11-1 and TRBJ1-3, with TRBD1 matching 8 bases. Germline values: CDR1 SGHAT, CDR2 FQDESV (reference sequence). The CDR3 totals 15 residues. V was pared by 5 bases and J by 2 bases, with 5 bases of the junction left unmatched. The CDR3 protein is CASSAADRAGNTIYF. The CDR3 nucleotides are TGTGCCAGCAGCGCGGCGGACAGGGCTGGAAACACCATATATTTT.

CDR3 sequence (DNA): TGTGCCAGCAGCGCAGAGACAGGCTATGGCTACACCTTC. Translation: CASSAETGYGYTF. J is TRBJ1-2 and V is TRBV9, with D maybe TRBD1 (6 bases). V lost 3 bases, J lost 4 bases, and 10 bases lay in between. CDR1 is SGDLS and CDR2 is YYNGEE in the germline V gene. The CDR3 is 13 residues long.

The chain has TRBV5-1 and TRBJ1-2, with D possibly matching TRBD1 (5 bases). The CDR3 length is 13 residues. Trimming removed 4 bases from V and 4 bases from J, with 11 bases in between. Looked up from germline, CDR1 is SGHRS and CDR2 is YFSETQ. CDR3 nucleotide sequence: TGCGCCAGCAGCGAGGGACTGCGCTATGGCTACACCTTC. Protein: CASSEGLRYGYTF. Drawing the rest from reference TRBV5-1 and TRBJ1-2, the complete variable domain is KAGVTQTPRYLIKTRGQQVTLSCSPISGHRSVSWYQQTPGQGLQFLFEYFSETQRNKGNFPGRFSGRQFSNSRSEMNVSTLELGDSALYLCASSEGLRYGYTFGSGTRLTVV.

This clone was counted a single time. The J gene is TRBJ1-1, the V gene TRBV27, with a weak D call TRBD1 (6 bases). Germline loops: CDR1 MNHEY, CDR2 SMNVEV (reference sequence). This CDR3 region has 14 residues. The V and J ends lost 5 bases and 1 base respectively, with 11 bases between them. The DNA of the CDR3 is TGTGCCAGCAGTCCCTCGACAGGGAACACTGAAGCTTTCTTT. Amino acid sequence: CASSPSTGNTEAFF.